This T cell receptor beta chain was profiled in a study of blood T cell repertoires in COVID-19 (dated by TCRdb to 2018 to 2021). Concerning the study at large: The collaborator samples originated in the United States, Italy and Spain and spanned the acute and convalescent phases of COVID-19. The samples were drawn from the first 160 participants of the ongoing ImmuneRACE study and from 950 to 1,500 subjects provided by 6 global collaborators. HLA class I and class II types, where available, came from metadata supplied by the sample provider rather than from assay-based typing. Sample metadata almost always included a de-identified subject ID, COVID-19 status, age in years and sex. Subjects who had been exposed to COVID-19, were actively infected with it, or had recovered from it provided the deeply sampled blood TCRbeta repertoires that made up the dataset. The material from the prospective study consisted of cDNA or gDNA derived from T cells, B-cell-depleted T cells, or PBMCs. The repertoires were made available in a free public database intended to serve as a resource for research on the immune response to SARS-CoV-2.

For this clone: No antigen is known for it. No much larger clone exists at a distance of one base, and base qualities are not known.

TCRbeta CDR3 regions were amplified from genomic DNA using the immunoSEQ Assay, a bias-controlled multiplex PCR. Turning to the authors' computational methods: The number of nucleated cells in each sample was estimated by amplification of reference gene primers within the assay. Sequence reads were collapsed and filtered to measure the absolute abundance of every unique TCRbeta CDR3 rearrangement. For each sample, productive Simpson clonality was calculated by taking the square root of Simpson's diversity index across productive rearrangements. Here the immuneACCESS table is served through TCRdb, limited to in-frame sequences with V and J called. Missing clones are a known gap in these copies; in checked studies unresolved V genes cover under half, and the rest lacks a known reason. The V and J calls and clone size come from that table; D and trimming were worked out from the DNA. The sample table records hundreds of thousands of clones; about 90% of these occur just once. The biggest ten clones account for 2.5% to 3.5% of the sample.

What the study reported, not specific to this receptor: The amount of clinical and demographic metadata varied by source and participant and was provided uncurated.

One collaborating source in Seattle enrolled patients during active infection and followed them longitudinally through the course of disease. The collaborating institutions used their own protocols to collect whole blood in K2EDTA tubes. For TCRbeta analysis, collaborators shipped samples as frozen whole blood, isolated PBMCs, or DNA extracted from either of those sample types. Sequenced sample: peripheral blood. The receptor was derived from a woman between 25 and 40 years old with COVID-19, enrolled during active disease.

For the CDR3, the sequence is CASSETEQGLLYQPQHF. The nucleotide sequence reads as follows: TGTGCCAGCAGCGAAACTGAACAGGGCCTCCTTTATCAGCCCCAGCATTTT. The rearranged chain carries TRBV3-1 (or the pseudogene TRBV3-2) and TRBJ1-5, and the D gene may be TRBD1, 6 bases matching. The CDR3 covers 17 residues, taking in both the cysteine and the phenylalanine. The read is trimmed to its CDR3 DNA, 51 bases read in frame from base 1. V drops 5 bases and J drops 5 bases, leaving 22 bases in between. Reading the germline V gene (reference sequence) gives CDR1 LGHDT and CDR2 YNNKEL.